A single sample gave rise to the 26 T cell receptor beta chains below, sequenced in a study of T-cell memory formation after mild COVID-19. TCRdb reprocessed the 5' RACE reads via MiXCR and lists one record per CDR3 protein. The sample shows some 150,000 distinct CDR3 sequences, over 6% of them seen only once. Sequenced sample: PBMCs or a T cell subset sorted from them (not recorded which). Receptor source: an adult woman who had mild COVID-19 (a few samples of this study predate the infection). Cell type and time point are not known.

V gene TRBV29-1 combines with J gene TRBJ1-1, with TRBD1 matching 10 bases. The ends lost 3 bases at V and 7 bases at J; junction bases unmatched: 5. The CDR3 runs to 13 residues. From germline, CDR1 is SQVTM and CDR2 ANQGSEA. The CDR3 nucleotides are TGCAGCGTTGATGACAGGGGGCAGGGTGAAGCTTTCTTT. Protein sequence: CSVDDRGQGEAFF.

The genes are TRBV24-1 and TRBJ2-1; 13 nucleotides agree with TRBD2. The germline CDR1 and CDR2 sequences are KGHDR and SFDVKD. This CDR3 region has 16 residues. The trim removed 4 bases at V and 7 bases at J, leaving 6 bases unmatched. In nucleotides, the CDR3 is TGTGCCACCAGTGACCCGGGACTAGCGGGACAAAATGAGCAGTTCTTC. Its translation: CATSDPGLAGQNEQFF.

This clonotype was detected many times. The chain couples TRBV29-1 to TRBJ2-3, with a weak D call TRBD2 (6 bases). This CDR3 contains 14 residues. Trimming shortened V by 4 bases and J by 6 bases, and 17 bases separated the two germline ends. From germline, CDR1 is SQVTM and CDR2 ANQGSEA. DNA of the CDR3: TGCAGCGTTGGTGGAGGGAGTAATGGGGATACGCAGTATTTT. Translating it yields CSVGGGSNGDTQYF.

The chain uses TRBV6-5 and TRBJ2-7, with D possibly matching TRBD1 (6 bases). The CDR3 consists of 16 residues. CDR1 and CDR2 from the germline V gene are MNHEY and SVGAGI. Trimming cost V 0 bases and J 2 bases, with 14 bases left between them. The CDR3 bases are TGTGCCAGCAGTTACTCCGTCGTGACAGGTACCTACGAGCAGTACTTC. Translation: CASSYSVVTGTYEQYF.

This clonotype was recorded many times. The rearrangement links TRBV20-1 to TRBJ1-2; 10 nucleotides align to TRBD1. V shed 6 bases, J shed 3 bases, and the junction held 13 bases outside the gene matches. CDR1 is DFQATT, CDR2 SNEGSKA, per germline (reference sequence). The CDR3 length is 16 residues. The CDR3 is CSAELSTGGAYYGYTF. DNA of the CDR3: TGCAGTGCAGAACTCTCGACAGGGGGCGCTTACTATGGCTACACCTTC.

CDR3 region: CASNRPGQGQYF. In nucleotides, the CDR3 is TGTGCCAGCAACCGACCAGGACAGGGGCAGTACTTC. This chain links TRBV6-2 or TRBV6-3 with TRBJ2-5; TRBD1 matches at 9 bases. V trimming: 7 bases; J trimming: 11 bases; junction bases outside the gene matches: 8. CDR3 length: 12 amino acids. CDR1 MNHEY and CDR2 SVGEGT come from the germline V gene.

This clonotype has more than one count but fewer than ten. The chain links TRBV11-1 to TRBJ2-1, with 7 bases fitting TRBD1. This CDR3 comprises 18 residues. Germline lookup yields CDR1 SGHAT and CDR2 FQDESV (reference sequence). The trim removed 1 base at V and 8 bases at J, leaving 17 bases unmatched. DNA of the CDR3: TGTGCCAGCAGCTTAGACGGAATCGGCCGGACAGGTGGCGATGAGCAGTTCTTC. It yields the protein CASSLDGIGRTGGDEQFF.

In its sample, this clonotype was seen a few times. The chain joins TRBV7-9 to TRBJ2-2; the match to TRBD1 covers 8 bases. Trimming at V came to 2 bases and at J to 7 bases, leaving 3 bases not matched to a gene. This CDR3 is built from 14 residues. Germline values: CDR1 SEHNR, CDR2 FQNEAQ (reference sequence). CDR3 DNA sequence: TGTGCCAGCAGCTTACAGGGGGCAAGCGGGGAGCTGTTTTTT. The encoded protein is CASSLQGASGELFF.

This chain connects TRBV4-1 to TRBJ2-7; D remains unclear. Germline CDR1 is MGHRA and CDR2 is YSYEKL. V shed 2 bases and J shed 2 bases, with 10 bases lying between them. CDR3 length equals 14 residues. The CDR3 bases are TGCGCCAGCAGCCAAATGCAGAAGGCCTACGAGCAGTACTTC. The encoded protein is CASSQMQKAYEQYF.

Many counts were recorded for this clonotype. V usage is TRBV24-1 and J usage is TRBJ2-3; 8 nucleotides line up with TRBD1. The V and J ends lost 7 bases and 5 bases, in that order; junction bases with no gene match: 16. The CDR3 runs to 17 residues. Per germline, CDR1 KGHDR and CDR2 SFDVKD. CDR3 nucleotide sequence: TGTGCCACCAGCCCCGGGACAGGATATCCCCAAGGAGATACGCAGTATTTT. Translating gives CATSPGTGYPQGDTQYF.

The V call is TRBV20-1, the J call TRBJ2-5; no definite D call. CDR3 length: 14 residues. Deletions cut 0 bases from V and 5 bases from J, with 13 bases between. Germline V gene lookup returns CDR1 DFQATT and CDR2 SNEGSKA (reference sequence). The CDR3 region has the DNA TGCAGTGCTAGAGATCGTAGAAAGAAGGAGACCCAGTACTTC. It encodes CSARDRRKKETQYF.

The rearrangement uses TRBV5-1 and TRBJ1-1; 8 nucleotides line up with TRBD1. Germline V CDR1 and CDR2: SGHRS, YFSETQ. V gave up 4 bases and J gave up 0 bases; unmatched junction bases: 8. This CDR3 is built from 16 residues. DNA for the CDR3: TGCGCCAGCAGCAGAGGGACAGGACAAATGAACACTGAAGCTTTCTTT. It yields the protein CASSRGTGQMNTEAFF.

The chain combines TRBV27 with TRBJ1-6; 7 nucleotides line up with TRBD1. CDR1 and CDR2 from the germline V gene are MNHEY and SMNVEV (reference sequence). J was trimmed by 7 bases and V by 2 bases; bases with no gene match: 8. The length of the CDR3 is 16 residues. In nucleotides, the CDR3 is TGTGCCAGCAGTTTAAGGAGGGGGCGCGACAATTCACCCCTCCACTTT. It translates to CASSLRRGRDNSPLHF.

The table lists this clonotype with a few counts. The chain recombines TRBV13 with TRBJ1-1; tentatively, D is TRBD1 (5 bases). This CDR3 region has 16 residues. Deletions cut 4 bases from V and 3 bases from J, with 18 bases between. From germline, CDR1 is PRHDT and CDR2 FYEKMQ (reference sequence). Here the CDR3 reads CASSYPWGGRYTEAFF. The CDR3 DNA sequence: TGTGCCAGCAGCTACCCTTGGGGGGGTCGGTACACTGAAGCTTTCTTT.

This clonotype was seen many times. CDR3 sequence reads: CASSSPSGLAEETQYF. CDR3 coding DNA: TGTGCCAGCAGCTCACCCTCGGGACTAGCGGAAGAGACCCAGTACTTC. This chain uses TRBV7-9 with TRBJ2-5; TRBD2 agrees at 11 bases. The CDR3 consists of 16 residues. The V gene end was trimmed by 4 bases and the J gene end by 3 bases; junction bases not matched to a gene: 7. Germline V gene data show CDR1 as SEHNR and CDR2 as FQNEAQ (reference sequence). The full variable domain, with the rest looked up from reference TRBV7-9 and TRBJ2-5, is DTGVSQNPRHKITKRGQNVTFRCDPISEHNRLYWYRQTLGQGPEFLTYFQNEAQLEKSRLLSDRFSAERPKGSFSTLEIQRTEQGDSAMYLCASSSPSGLAEETQYFGPGTRLLVL.

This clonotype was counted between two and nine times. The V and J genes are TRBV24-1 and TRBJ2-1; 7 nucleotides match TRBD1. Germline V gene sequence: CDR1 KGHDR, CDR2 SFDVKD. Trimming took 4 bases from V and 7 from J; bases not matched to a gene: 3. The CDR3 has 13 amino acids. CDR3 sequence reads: CATSDQGQNEQFF. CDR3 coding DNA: TGTGCCACCAGTGACCAGGGACAGAATGAGCAGTTCTTC.

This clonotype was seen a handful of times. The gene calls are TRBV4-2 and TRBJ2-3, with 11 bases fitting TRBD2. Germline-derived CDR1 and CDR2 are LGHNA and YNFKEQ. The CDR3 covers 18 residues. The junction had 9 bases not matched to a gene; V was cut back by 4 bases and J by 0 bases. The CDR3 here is CASSRTTSGTGSTDTQYF. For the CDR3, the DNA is TGTGCCAGCAGCCGAACGACTAGCGGGACCGGTAGCACAGATACGCAGTATTTT.

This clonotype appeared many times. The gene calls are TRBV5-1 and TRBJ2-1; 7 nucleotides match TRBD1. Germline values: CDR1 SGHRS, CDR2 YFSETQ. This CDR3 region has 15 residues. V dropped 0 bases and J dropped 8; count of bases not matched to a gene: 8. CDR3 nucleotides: TGCGCCAGCAGCTTGGAAGGGGGCGTTTGGGATGAGCAGTTCTTC. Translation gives CASSLEGGVWDEQFF.

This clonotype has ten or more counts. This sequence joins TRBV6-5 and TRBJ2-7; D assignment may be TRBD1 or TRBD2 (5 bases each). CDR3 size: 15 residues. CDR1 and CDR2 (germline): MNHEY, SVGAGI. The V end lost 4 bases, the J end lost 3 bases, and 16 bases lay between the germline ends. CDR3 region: CASSLGTGNYYEQYF. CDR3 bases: TGTGCCAGCAGTTTAGGGACCGGAAACTACTACGAGCAGTACTTC.

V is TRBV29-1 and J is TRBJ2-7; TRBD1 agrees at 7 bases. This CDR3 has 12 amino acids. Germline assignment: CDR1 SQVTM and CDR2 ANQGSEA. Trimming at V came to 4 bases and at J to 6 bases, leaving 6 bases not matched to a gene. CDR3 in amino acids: CSVATGLVEQYF. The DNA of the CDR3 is TGCAGCGTTGCGACAGGGCTTGTCGAGCAGTACTTC.

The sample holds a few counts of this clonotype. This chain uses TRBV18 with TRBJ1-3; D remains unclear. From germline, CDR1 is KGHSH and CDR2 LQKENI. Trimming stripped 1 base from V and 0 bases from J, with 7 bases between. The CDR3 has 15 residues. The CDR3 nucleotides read TGTGCCAGCTCACCACTAGACCTCTCTGGAAACACCATATATTTT. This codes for CASSPLDLSGNTIYF. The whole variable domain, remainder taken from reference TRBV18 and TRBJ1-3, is NAGVMQNPRHLVRRRGQEARLRCSPMKGHSHVYWYRQLPEEGLKFMVYLQKENIIDESGMPKERFSAEFPKEGPSILRIQQVVRGDSAAYFCASSPLDLSGNTIYFGEGSWLTVV.

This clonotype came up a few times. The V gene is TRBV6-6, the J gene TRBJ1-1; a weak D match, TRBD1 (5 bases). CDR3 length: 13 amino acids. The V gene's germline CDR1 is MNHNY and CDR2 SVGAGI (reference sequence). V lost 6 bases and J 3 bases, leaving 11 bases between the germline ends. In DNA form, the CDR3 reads TGTGCCAGCAGACCCGACAGCTACACTGAAGCTTTCTTT. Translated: CASRPDSYTEAFF.

DNA for the CDR3: TGCAGCGGGGGAAGAGATACGCAGTATTTT. This translates into CSGGRDTQYF. The rearrangement links TRBV29-1 to TRBJ2-3; D remains unclear. The length of the CDR3 is 10 residues. Trimming stripped 7 bases from V and 5 bases from J, with 7 bases between. Germline V gives CDR1 SQVTM, CDR2 ANQGSEA.

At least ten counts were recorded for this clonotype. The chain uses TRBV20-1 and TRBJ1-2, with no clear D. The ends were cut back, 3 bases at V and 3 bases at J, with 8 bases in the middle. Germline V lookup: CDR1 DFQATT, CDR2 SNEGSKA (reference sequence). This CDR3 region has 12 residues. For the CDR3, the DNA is TGCAGTGCTAGCCTATCCTACTATGGCTACACCTTC. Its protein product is CSASLSYYGYTF.

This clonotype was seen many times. The CDR3 nucleotides are TGTGCCAGCAGTTCGTCCAGGGTTCACAATGAGCAGTTCTTC. This sequence encodes CASSSSRVHNEQFF. The chain employs TRBV12-3 or TRBV12-4 and TRBJ2-1; TRBD1 might be the D (5 bases). The CDR3 is made up of 14 amino acids. Trimming shortened V by 4 bases and J by 5 bases, and 12 bases separated the two germline ends.

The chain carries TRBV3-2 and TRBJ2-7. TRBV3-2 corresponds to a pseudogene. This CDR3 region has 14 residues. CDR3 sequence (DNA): TGTGCCAGCAGTACTATACAGGGCTCCTACGAGCAGTACTTC. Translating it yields CASSTIQGSYEQYF.